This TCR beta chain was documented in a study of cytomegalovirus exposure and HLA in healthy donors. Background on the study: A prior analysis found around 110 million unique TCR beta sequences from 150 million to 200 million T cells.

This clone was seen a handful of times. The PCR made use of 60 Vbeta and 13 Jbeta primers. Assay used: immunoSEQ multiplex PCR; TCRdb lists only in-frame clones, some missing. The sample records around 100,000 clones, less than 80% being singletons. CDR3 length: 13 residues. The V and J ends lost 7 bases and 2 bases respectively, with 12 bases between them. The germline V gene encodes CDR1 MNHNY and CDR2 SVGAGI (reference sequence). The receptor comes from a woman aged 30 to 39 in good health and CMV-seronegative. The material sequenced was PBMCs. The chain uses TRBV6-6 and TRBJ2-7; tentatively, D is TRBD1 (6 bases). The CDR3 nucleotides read TGTGCCAGCACCCCGACAGGAACCTACGAGCAGTACTTC. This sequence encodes CASTPTGTYEQYF.